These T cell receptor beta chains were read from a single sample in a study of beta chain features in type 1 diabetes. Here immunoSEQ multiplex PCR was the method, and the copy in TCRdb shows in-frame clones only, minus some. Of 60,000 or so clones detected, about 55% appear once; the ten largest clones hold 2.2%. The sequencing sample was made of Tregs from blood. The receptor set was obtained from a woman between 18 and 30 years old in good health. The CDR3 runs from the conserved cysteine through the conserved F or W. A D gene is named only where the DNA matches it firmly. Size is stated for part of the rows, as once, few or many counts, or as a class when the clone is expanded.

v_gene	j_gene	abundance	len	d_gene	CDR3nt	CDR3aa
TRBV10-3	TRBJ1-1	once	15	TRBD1	TGTGCCATCAGTCTTGACAGGGCCGAGAACACTGAAGCTTTCTTT	CAISLDRAENTEAFF
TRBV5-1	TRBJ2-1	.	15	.	TGCGCCAGCAGCTTAGAGACAGCCTCCTACAATGAGCAGTTCTTC	CASSLETASYNEQFF
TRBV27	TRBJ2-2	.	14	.	TGTGCCAGCAGTTGGCTAGCGAACACCGGGGAGCTGTTTTTT	CASSWLANTGELFF
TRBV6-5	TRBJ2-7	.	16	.	TGTGCCAGCAGTTACATGGGGGCCGCCGGACCGTACGAGCAGTACTTC	CASSYMGAAGPYEQYF
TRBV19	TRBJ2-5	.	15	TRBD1	TGTGCCAGTGGCCTGGGACAGGGAAAAAAAGAGACCCAGTACTTC	CASGLGQGKKETQYF
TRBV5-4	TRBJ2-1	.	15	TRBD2	TGTGCCAGCAGCTGGACCCTAGCGGGAGGTCGTGAGCAGTTCTTC	CASSWTLAGGREQFF
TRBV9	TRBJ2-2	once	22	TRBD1	TGTGCCAGCAGCGTAGCTAATCTGGGGACAGGGTCGTTGGATGGGAACACCGGGGAGCTGTTTTTT	CASSVANLGTGSLDGNTGELFF
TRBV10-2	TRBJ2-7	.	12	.	TGCGCCAGCAGTGAAGGGGGCTACGAGCAGTACTTC	CASSEGGYEQYF
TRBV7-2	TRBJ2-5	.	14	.	TGTGCCAGCAGCTTAGCGGGGGGTGTCAAGACCCAGTACTTC	CASSLAGGVKTQYF
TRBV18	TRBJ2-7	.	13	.	TGTGCCAGCTCACGACAATTTACCTACGAGCAGTACTTC	CASSRQFTYEQYF
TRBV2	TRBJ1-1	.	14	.	TGTGCCAGCACCCCGGGGATGGGGAACACTGAAGCTTTCTTT	CASTPGMGNTEAFF
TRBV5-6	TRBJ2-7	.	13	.	TGTGCCAGCAGCTTGTCCCTTACCTACGAGCAGTACTTC	CASSLSLTYEQYF
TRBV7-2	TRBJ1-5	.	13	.	TGTGCCAGCAGCTTAGATTACAATCAGCCCCAGCATTTT	CASSLDYNQPQHF
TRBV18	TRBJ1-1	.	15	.	TGTGCCAGCTCACCACCAGGGGGGGGCGTCCCTGAAGCTTTCTTT	CASSPPGGGVPEAFF
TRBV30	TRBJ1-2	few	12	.	TGTGCCTGGAGTCCCCAGACAGGTGGCTACACCTTC	CAWSPQTGGYTF
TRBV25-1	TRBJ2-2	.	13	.	TGTGCCAGCAGTGCTCGGGTCACCGGGGAGCTGTTTTTT	CASSARVTGELFF
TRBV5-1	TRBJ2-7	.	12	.	TGCGCCAGCAGCTTGGATGGGGCCGAGCAGTACTTC	CASSLDGAEQYF
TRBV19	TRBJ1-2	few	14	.	TGTGCCAGTAGTAGAAGACAGCTCGCCTATGGCTACACCTTC	CASSRRQLAYGYTF
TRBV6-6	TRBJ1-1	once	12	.	TGTGCCAGCAGTCCCGAATGGGGAGGAGCTTTCTTT	CASSPEWGGAFF
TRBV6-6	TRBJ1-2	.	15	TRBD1	TGTGCCAGCATCGGTCCCGGGACAGGGGCAGGTGGCTACACCTTC	CASIGPGTGAGGYTF
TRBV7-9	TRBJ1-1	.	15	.	TGTGCCAGCAGCTTCAACTCCATAAGGGGCACTGAAGCTTTCTTT	CASSFNSIRGTEAFF
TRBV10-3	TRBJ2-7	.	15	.	TGTGCCATCAGTGGAGGCTCTTCCCAAGCCTACGAGCAGTACTTC	CAISGGSSQAYEQYF
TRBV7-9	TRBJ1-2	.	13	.	TGTGCCAGCAGCGTAGACAGCAACTATGGCTACACCTTC	CASSVDSNYGYTF
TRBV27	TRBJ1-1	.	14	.	TGTGCCAGCAGTTTATACCAGGGGAACACTGAAGCTTTCTTT	CASSLYQGNTEAFF
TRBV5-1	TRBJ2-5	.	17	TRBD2	TGCGCCAGCAGCTTGGCCTTAGGGACTAGAGGCCAAGAGACCCAGTACTTC	CASSLALGTRGQETQYF
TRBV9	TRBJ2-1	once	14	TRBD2	TGTGCCAGCAGCGGCGGACTAGCGGTCAATGAGCAGTTCTTC	CASSGGLAVNEQFF
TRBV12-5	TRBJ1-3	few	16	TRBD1	TGTGCTAGTGGTTTGTTGACAGGGGGCGGTGGAAACACCATATATTTT	CASGLLTGGGGNTIYF
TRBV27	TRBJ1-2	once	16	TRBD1	TGTGCCAGCAGTTCCTTGGGCGGTGAAGGGGGCGGAATCTACACCTTC	CASSSLGGEGGGIYTF
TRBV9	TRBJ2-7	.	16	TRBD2	TGTGCCAGCAGCGTAGACTACGTTAGCGGGGGGTACGAGCAGTACTTC	CASSVDYVSGGYEQYF